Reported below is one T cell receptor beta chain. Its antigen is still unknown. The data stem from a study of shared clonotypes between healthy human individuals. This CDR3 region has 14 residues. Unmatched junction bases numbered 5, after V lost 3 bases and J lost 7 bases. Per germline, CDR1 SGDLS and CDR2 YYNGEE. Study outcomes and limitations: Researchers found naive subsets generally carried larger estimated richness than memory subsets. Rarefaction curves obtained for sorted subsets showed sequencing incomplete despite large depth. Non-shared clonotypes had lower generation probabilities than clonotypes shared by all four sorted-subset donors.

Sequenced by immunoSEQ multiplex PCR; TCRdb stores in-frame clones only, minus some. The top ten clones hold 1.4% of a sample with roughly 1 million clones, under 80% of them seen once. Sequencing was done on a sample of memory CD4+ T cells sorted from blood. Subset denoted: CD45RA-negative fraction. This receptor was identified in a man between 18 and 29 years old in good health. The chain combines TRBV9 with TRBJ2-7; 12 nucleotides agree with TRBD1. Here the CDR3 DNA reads TGTGCCAGCAGCGGGGGACAGGGGGCGCGAGAGCAGTACTTC. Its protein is CASSGGQGAREQYF. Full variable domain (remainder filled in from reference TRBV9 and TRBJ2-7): DSGVTQTPKHLITATGQRVTLRCSPRSGDLSVYWYQQSLDQGLQFLIQYYNGEERAKGNILERFSAQQFPDLHSELNLSSLELGDSALYFCASSGGQGAREQYFGPGTRLTVT.